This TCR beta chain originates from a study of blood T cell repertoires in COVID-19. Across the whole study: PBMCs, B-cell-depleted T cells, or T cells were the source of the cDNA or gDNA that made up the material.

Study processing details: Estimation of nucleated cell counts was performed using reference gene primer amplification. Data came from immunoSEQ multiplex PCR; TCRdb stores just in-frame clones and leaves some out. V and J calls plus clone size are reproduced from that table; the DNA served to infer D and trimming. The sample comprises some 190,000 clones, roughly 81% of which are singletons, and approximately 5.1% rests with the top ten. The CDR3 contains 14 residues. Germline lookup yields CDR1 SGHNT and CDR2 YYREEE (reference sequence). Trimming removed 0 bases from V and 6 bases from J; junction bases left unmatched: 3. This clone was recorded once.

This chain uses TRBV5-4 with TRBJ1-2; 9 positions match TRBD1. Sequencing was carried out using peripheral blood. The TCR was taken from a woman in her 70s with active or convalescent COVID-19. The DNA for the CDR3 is TGTGCCAGCAGCTTGGGGGGACAGGGCGATGGCTACACCTTC. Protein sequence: CASSLGGQGDGYTF.